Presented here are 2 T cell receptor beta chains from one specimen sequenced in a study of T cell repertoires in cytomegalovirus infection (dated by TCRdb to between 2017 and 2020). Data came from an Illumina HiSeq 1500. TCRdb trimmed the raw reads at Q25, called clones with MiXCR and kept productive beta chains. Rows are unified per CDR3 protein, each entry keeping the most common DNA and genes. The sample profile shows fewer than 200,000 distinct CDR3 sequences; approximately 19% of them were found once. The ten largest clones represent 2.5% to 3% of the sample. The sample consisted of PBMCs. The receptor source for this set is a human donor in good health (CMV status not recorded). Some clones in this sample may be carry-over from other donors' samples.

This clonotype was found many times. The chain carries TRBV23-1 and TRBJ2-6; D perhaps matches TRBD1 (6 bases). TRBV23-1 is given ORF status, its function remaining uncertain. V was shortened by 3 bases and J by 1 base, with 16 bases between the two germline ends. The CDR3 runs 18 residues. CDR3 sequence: CASSHPGQHESGANVLTF. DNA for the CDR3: TGCGCCAGCAGTCATCCCGGACAGCACGAGTCTGGGGCCAACGTCCTGACTTTC.

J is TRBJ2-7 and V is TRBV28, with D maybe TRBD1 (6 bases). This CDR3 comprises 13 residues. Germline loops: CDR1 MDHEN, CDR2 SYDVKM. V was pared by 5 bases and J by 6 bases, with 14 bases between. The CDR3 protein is CASSTYRVSEQYF. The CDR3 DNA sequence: TGTGCCAGCAGTACTTACAGGGTCTCCGAGCAGTACTTC.